The 27 T cell receptor beta chains in this list originate from one sample, sequenced in a study of blood T cell repertoires in COVID-19. TCRdb's copy holds only in-frame clones and misses some; the assay was immunoSEQ multiplex PCR. The sample contains 100,000 or so clones, around 81% of which appear only once. The sequenced sample consisted of peripheral blood. The receptors were gathered from a human donor in a cohort sampled during active COVID-19.

This chain uses TRBV30 with TRBJ1-6; D may be TRBD1 (6 bases). The CDR3 consists of 17 residues. Trimming pared 0 bases from V and 0 bases from J, leaving 12 bases between. Germline-derived CDR1 and CDR2 are GTSNPN and SVGIG (reference sequence). The CDR3, as DNA: TGTGCCTGGAGTGTGGGGGCATGGAGCTCCTATAATTCACCCCTCCACTTT. This codes for CAWSVGAWSSYNSPLHF.

The chain employs TRBV19 and TRBJ2-7; 8 nucleotides align to TRBD1. V was clipped by 5 bases and J by 4 bases; unmatched bases: 7. There are 14 residues in the CDR3. Germline CDR1 and CDR2: LNHDA and SQIVND (reference sequence). The CDR3 bases are TGTGCCAGTAGTGCGGGACAGGATTATTACGAGCAGTACTTC. Amino acid sequence: CASSAGQDYYEQYF.

V usage is TRBV7-2 and J usage is TRBJ2-7, with 10 bases identical to TRBD1. Trimming cost V 5 bases and J 1 base; bases outside gene matches: 11. This CDR3 is 17 amino acids long. CDR1 is SGHTA, CDR2 FQGNSA, per germline. The CDR3 reads CASSIRTGTGVSYEQYF. CDR3 sequence (DNA): TGTGCCAGCAGCATTAGGACCGGGACAGGGGTATCCTACGAGCAGTACTTC.

The J gene is TRBJ1-1, the V gene TRBV19; D uncertain. V lost 7 bases and J 5 bases, leaving 17 bases between the germline ends. This CDR3 has 14 amino acids. Germline values: CDR1 LNHDA, CDR2 SQIVND (reference sequence). CDR3 coding DNA: TGTGCCAGTAAAGCGGCACCTTATGAAACTGAAGCTTTCTTT. It specifies CASKAAPYETEAFF.

The chain combines TRBV5-4 with TRBJ2-7; TRBD2 agrees at 9 bases. V lost 1 base, J lost 3 bases, and 14 bases stayed unmatched. The CDR3 sequence is 18 residues long. In germline, CDR1 is SGHNT, CDR2 YYREEE (reference sequence). This chain's CDR3 is CASSLSSGGIPSNYEQYF. The CDR3 nucleotides read TGTGCCAGCAGCTTGAGTAGCGGGGGAATCCCTTCCAACTACGAGCAGTACTTC.

CDR3 in DNA: TGTGCCAGTAGTATCGCCGAGCCGGACACCTTATATAGCAATCAGCCCCAGCATTTT. Translation: CASSIAEPDTLYSNQPQHF. The gene calls are TRBV19 and TRBJ1-5; D is perhaps TRBD1 (5 bases). V was clipped by 3 bases and J by 0 bases, with 21 bases between them. Germline values: CDR1 LNHDA, CDR2 SQIVND (reference sequence). This CDR3 comprises 19 residues.

This clone came up once. V is TRBV25-1 and J is TRBJ2-7; no firm D call. The CDR3 sequence is 14 residues long. V was pared by 3 bases and J by 1 base, with 10 bases between. The germline V gene has CDR1 MGHDK and CDR2 SYGVNS. CDR3 in amino acids: CASSDGLQSYEQYF. The CDR3 region has the DNA TGTGCCAGCAGTGACGGTCTACAGTCCTACGAGCAGTACTTC.

This clone was counted a few times. V usage is TRBV7-9 and J usage is TRBJ1-3; 7 nucleotides align to TRBD1. The V segment lost 3 bases and the J segment 0 bases; nucleotides outside the gene matches: 5. Germline CDR1 is SEHNR and CDR2 is FQNEAQ (reference sequence). The CDR3 spans 16 residues. Here the CDR3 DNA reads TGTGCCAGCAGCTTTACAGGGGCCCTCTCTGGAAACACCATATATTTT. Translating gives CASSFTGALSGNTIYF.

In DNA, the CDR3 is TGTGCCAGCAGCTCACAGGGAATCTATGGCTACACCTTC. The encoded protein is CASSSQGIYGYTF. This chain joins TRBV9 and TRBJ1-2; weak D call: TRBD1 (6 bases). The CDR3 loop spans 13 amino acids. Per germline, CDR1 SGDLS and CDR2 YYNGEE. Trimming took off 4 bases at V and 4 bases at J, with 11 bases between the two ends.

The rearrangement uses TRBV4-2 and TRBJ2-7; tentatively, D is TRBD2 (5 bases). V was shortened by 5 bases and J by 3 bases, with 14 bases between the two germline ends. This CDR3 is 14 amino acids long. Germline lookup yields CDR1 LGHNA and CDR2 YNFKEQ. CDR3 bases: TGTGCCAGCAGCGCAGCGGTAGGGCTCTACGAGCAGTACTTC. It encodes CASSAAVGLYEQYF.

This clone was detected ten times or more. The chain has TRBV5-1 and TRBJ2-7, with 9 bases matching TRBD2. In germline, CDR1 is SGHRS, CDR2 YFSETQ. V gave up 4 bases and J gave up 2 bases; unmatched junction bases: 7. This CDR3 contains 15 residues. The CDR3 here is CASSGGAGGAYEQYF. Here the CDR3 DNA reads TGCGCCAGCAGCGGAGGAGCGGGAGGTGCCTACGAGCAGTACTTC.

This clone was seen just once. The chain carries TRBV6-2 or TRBV6-3 and TRBJ2-4; D unclear. Germline assignment: CDR1 MNHEY and CDR2 SVGEGT. V gave up 2 bases and J gave up 0 bases, with 11 bases separating them. This CDR3 is built from 16 residues. The CDR3 bases are TGTGCCAGCAGTTACGGGCAGGTCCTAGCCAAAAACATTCAGTACTTC. Amino acids: CASSYGQVLAKNIQYF.

V gene TRBV4-3 combines with J gene TRBJ1-5; perhaps TRBD1 as D (6 bases). Trimming removed 0 bases from V and 1 base from J, with 13 bases in between. Germline lookup yields CDR1 LGHNA and CDR2 YSLEER. There are 17 residues in the CDR3. This CDR3 reads CASSQDFRQDSNQPQHF. The CDR3 coding sequence is TGCGCCAGCAGCCAAGATTTTCGACAGGACAGCAATCAGCCCCAGCATTTT.

To note about this clone: Additional DNA sequences in this sample encode the identical CDR3. The chain has TRBV9 and TRBJ2-7; the match to TRBD1 covers 7 bases. This CDR3 comprises 14 residues. J lost 4 bases, V lost 0 bases, and 4 bases had no gene match. Germline loops: CDR1 SGDLS, CDR2 YYNGEE. Here the CDR3 DNA reads TGTGCCAGCAGCGTAGGGGACAGTCCGTACGAGCAGTACTTC. Translating gives CASSVGDSPYEQYF.

The V and J genes are TRBV3-1 (or the pseudogene TRBV3-2) and TRBJ1-3; D ambiguous. Germline loops: CDR1 LGHDT, CDR2 YNNKEL (reference sequence). Trimming took off 1 base at V and 2 bases at J, with 12 bases between the two ends. This CDR3 is built from 16 residues. The CDR3 sequence: CASSQGHSNTGNTIYF. The CDR3 DNA reads TGTGCCAGCAGCCAAGGACATTCTAACACTGGAAACACCATATATTTT.

The rearrangement uses TRBV11-2 and TRBJ1-1; 9 positions match TRBD1. The germline V gene encodes CDR1 SGHAT and CDR2 FQNNGV. The CDR3 runs to 15 residues. J was trimmed by 3 bases and V by 2 bases; bases with no gene match: 4. CDR3 sequence (DNA): TGTGCCAGCAGCTTACCCCGGACAGGGGACACTGAAGCTTTCTTT. It encodes CASSLPRTGDTEAFF.

The rearrangement joins TRBV7-2 to TRBJ2-7, with D maybe TRBD1 (6 bases). The CDR3 runs 16 residues. Per the germline V gene, CDR1 is SGHTA and CDR2 is FQGNSA. Trimming stripped 4 bases from V and 3 bases from J, with 19 bases between. CDR3 in amino acids: CASSSSRGGSGYEQYF. The CDR3, as DNA: TGTGCCAGCAGCTCTAGCCGTGGGGGCAGCGGCTACGAGCAGTACTTC.

This chain links TRBV12-5 with TRBJ2-5; 8 positions agree with TRBD1. Trimming removed 6 bases from V and 2 bases from J; junction bases left unmatched: 14. CDR3 length: 17 amino acids. CDR1 is LGHNT and CDR2 is FRNRAP in the germline V gene. In nucleotides, the CDR3 is TGTGCTAGTGGCATCGCCGTGGGGACAGGAAAACAAGAGACCCAGTACTTC. This encodes CASGIAVGTGKQETQYF.

The table lists this clone with a count of one. The rearrangement uses TRBV2 and TRBJ2-1; 11 bases match TRBD2. The CDR3 runs to 13 residues. The J segment lost 7 bases and the V segment lost 7 bases, leaving 3 bases of the junction unmatched. Germline V gene data show CDR1 as SNHLY and CDR2 as FYNNEI. CDR3 nucleotides: TGTGCCAGCATGAGGACTAGCGGGAATGAGCAGTTCTTC. Amino acid sequence: CASMRTSGNEQFF.

The V and J genes are TRBV27 and TRBJ1-1, with 11 nucleotides matching TRBD1. There are 17 residues in the CDR3. CDR1 is MNHEY and CDR2 is SMNVEV in the germline V gene (reference sequence). J lost 1 base, V lost 5 bases, and 9 bases had no gene match. DNA of the CDR3: TGTGCCAGCAGTCCCCGGGACAGGGGGTACGGGAACACTGAAGCTTTCTTT. Translating gives CASSPRDRGYGNTEAFF.

The genes are TRBV5-1 and TRBJ1-4, with 8 bases matching TRBD1. Trimming at V came to 3 bases and at J to 7 bases, leaving 8 bases not matched to a gene. In germline, CDR1 is SGHRS, CDR2 YFSETQ. This CDR3 has 15 residues. The CDR3 coding sequence is TGCGCCAGCAGCTCGCGACAGGGGTTAGGTGAAAAACTGTTTTTT. Amino acids: CASSSRQGLGEKLFF.

The rearrangement joins TRBV29-1 to TRBJ1-1, with TRBD1 matching over 7 bases. J gave up 5 bases and V 4 bases, and 4 bases lay outside the gene matches. Germline CDR1 reads SQVTM; CDR2 reads ANQGSEA. The CDR3 is 12 residues long. The CDR3 protein is CSVVGTVTEAFF. The CDR3 DNA reads TGCAGCGTTGTAGGGACAGTAACTGAAGCTTTCTTT.

The V gene is TRBV28, the J gene TRBJ1-2, with a possible D match to TRBD1 (6 bases). Trimming took off 2 bases at V and 0 bases at J, with 10 bases between the two ends. Germline CDR1 and CDR2: MDHEN and SYDVKM. The CDR3 covers 15 residues. CDR3 residues: CASSLDRFSNYGYTF. For the CDR3, the DNA is TGTGCCAGCAGTTTAGACAGGTTTTCTAACTATGGCTACACCTTC.

The V and J genes are TRBV15 and TRBJ2-3; perhaps TRBD1 as D (6 bases). Germline CDR1 is LNHNV and CDR2 is YYDKDF (reference sequence). Trimming took 0 bases from V and 3 from J, leaving 10 bases between them. The CDR3 consists of 15 residues. CDR3 residues: CATSREEGVTDTQYF. In nucleotides, the CDR3 is TGTGCCACCAGCAGAGAAGAGGGGGTGACAGATACGCAGTATTTT.

The V and J genes are TRBV7-9 and TRBJ1-2, with 8 bases that match TRBD1. This CDR3 has 15 residues. The germline gives CDR1 SEHNR, CDR2 FQNEAQ (reference sequence). Trimming took 5 bases from V and 4 from J; bases not matched to a gene: 9. CDR3 in amino acids: CASSREPTGAYGYTF. CDR3 bases: TGTGCCAGCAGCCGGGAACCGACAGGGGCCTATGGCTACACCTTC. The complete variable domain, with remaining parts taken from reference TRBV7-9 and TRBJ1-2, reads DTGVSQNPRHKITKRGQNVTFRCDPISEHNRLYWYRQTLGQGPEFLTYFQNEAQLEKSRLLSDRFSAERPKGSFSTLEIQRTEQGDSAMYLCASSREPTGAYGYTFGSGTRLTVV.

V is TRBV5-8 and J is TRBJ1-6; a possible D gene is TRBD1 (5 bases). Germline-derived CDR1 and CDR2 are SGHTS and YDEGEE. Trimming removed 0 bases at V and 7 bases at J, with 20 bases between. The CDR3 sequence is 18 residues long. In nucleotides, the CDR3 is TGTGCCAGCAGCTTGGCCGTTTTTCTCGGACAACTAAATTCACCCCTCCACTTT. Translation: CASSLAVFLGQLNSPLHF.

This clone turned up a few times. The CDR3 DNA sequence: TGTGCCAGCAGCCCTGGGACAGGCAATCAGCCCCAGCATTTT. Its protein is CASSPGTGNQPQHF. The V and J genes are TRBV4-2 and TRBJ1-5; 7 nucleotides agree with TRBD1. Germline CDR1 reads LGHNA; CDR2 reads YNFKEQ. V dropped 4 bases and J dropped 2; count of bases not matched to a gene: 2. CDR3 size: 14 residues.